This entry lists 27 T cell receptor beta chains sequenced from one sample in a study of CD8+ T cells in alopecia areata. The treatment denotes: oral pan-JAK inhibitor, 5-10 mg twice daily. After isolation, RNA underwent reverse transcription to generate cDNA as the sequencing template. Profiled with immunoSEQ multiplex PCR; TCRdb holds only in-frame clones, not every one. This sample carries some 80,000 clones, 66% of them seen once, and the ten largest clones take less than 25%. The starting material was CD8+ T cells sorted from blood, obtained at week 24, from a patient treated with tofacitinib. The receptors originated from a human donor with alopecia areata.

The chain combines TRBV19 with TRBJ2-1; D gene ambiguous. The ends were cut back, 6 bases at V and 8 bases at J, with 20 bases in the middle. The CDR3 is 15 amino acids. Germline assignment: CDR1 LNHDA and CDR2 SQIVND (reference sequence). CDR3 residues: CASRTVGRPVDEQFF. The CDR3 DNA is TGTGCCAGTAGGACTGTAGGCAGGCCAGTGGATGAGCAGTTCTTC.

The gene calls are TRBV5-1 and TRBJ2-1; perhaps TRBD2 as D (5 bases). Germline-derived CDR1 and CDR2 are SGHRS and YFSETQ. V lost 0 bases, J lost 5 bases, and 9 bases lay in between. CDR3 length: 14 amino acids. CDR3 residues: CASSLAAEHNEQFF. The CDR3 nucleotides read TGCGCCAGCAGCTTGGCAGCGGAACACAATGAGCAGTTCTTC.

The chain joins TRBV7-9 to TRBJ2-1, with D hard to call. Germline CDR1 reads SEHNR; CDR2 reads FQNEAQ (reference sequence). V dropped 5 bases and J dropped 4 bases, with 12 bases sitting between them. The CDR3 has 14 residues. Here the CDR3 DNA reads TGTGCCAGCAGCATATCGACGGATTACAATGAGCAGTTCTTC. Amino acid sequence: CASSISTDYNEQFF.

J is TRBJ2-3 and V is TRBV7-9; 7 bases are shared with TRBD2. The germline CDR1 and CDR2 sequences are SEHNR and FQNEAQ (reference sequence). Losses at the gene ends were 7 bases for V and 3 bases for J; bases not matched to a gene: 10. There are 15 residues in the CDR3. As DNA, the CDR3 is TGTGCCAGCACCCCTAAGACTAGCAGAACAGATACGCAGTATTTT. The encoded protein is CASTPKTSRTDTQYF.

This clone was seen ten or more times. The genes are TRBV5-1 and TRBJ2-1, with 16 bases aligning to TRBD2. Germline loops: CDR1 SGHRS, CDR2 YFSETQ. The CDR3 loop spans 19 amino acids. J lost 4 bases, V lost 2 bases, and 9 bases had no gene match. Here the CDR3 DNA reads TGCGCCAGCAGCTTAAGGGGACTAGCGGGAGGGGCCGTGTACAATGAGCAGTTCTTC. Its translation: CASSLRGLAGGAVYNEQFF.

This chain joins TRBV27 and TRBJ2-7; tentative D call: TRBD1 (5 bases). The germline V gene encodes CDR1 MNHEY and CDR2 SMNVEV (reference sequence). Trimming took off 10 bases at V and 2 bases at J, with 9 bases between the two ends. The CDR3 consists of 11 residues. CDR3 loop: CAIRTPYEQYF. The CDR3 DNA reads TGTGCCATCAGGACACCCTACGAGCAGTACTTC.

This chain connects TRBV2 to TRBJ1-2; 9 nucleotides line up with TRBD1. After removal of 10 bases from V and 3 bases from J, the junction contained 12 bases not matched to a gene. This CDR3 has 15 residues. Germline CDR1 is SNHLY and CDR2 is FYNNEI. CDR3 sequence: CATFADRGSHYGYTF. The DNA of the CDR3 is TGTGCCACCTTCGCGGACAGGGGTTCCCACTATGGCTACACCTTC.

The chain employs TRBV27 and TRBJ2-1, with TRBD2 matching 11 bases. Losses at the gene ends were 0 bases for V and 8 bases for J; bases not matched to a gene: 3. Germline V lookup: CDR1 MNHEY, CDR2 SMNVEV (reference sequence). The CDR3 is 15 amino acids. CDR3 sequence reads: CASSLSSGGGHEQFF. CDR3 coding DNA: TGTGCCAGCAGTTTATCTAGCGGGGGGGGCCATGAGCAGTTCTTC.

V usage is TRBV9 and J usage is TRBJ1-2; D not certain. The CDR3 contains 15 residues. CDR1 is SGDLS, CDR2 YYNGEE, per germline. With 0 bases removed from V and 1 base from J, the gap between germline ends came to 10 bases. CDR3 bases: TGTGCCAGCAGCGTAGCTACCCAAAATAACTATGGCTACACCTTC. Encoded protein: CASSVATQNNYGYTF.

The CDR3 is CASTQGRQETQYF. As DNA, the CDR3 is TGTGCCAGCACCCAGGGCCGGCAAGAGACCCAGTACTTC. This chain connects TRBV7-9 to TRBJ2-5; D may be TRBD1 (5 bases). Germline V gene sequence: CDR1 SEHNR, CDR2 FQNEAQ (reference sequence). V shed 7 bases and J shed 2 bases, with 11 bases lying between them. The length of the CDR3 is 13 residues. Based on the CDR3 plus reference TRBV7-9 and TRBJ2-5, the full variable domain is DTGVSQNPRHKITKRGQNVTFRCDPISEHNRLYWYRQTLGQGPEFLTYFQNEAQLEKSRLLSDRFSAERPKGSFSTLEIQRTEQGDSAMYLCASTQGRQETQYFGPGTRLLVL.

V gene TRBV4-3 combines with J gene TRBJ1-2; TRBD1 agrees at 8 bases. J was trimmed by 8 bases and V by 0 bases; bases with no gene match: 8. The V gene's germline CDR1 is LGHNA and CDR2 YSLEER. There are 15 residues in the CDR3. The CDR3 sequence is CASSQDPTGGGGYTF. CDR3 nucleotides: TGCGCCAGCAGCCAAGATCCCACAGGGGGAGGCGGCTACACCTTC.

This clone was observed a handful of times. The rearrangement uses TRBV10-3 and TRBJ2-7, with 9 bases aligning to TRBD2. The CDR3 runs 15 residues. V was clipped by 4 bases and J by 1 base; unmatched bases: 5. The germline CDR1 and CDR2 sequences are ENHRY and SYGVKD. The chain's CDR3 is CAISARREGSYEQYF. CDR3 DNA: TGTGCCATCAGTGCTAGGCGGGAGGGTTCCTACGAGCAGTACTTC.

This clone was observed a few times. The rearrangement uses TRBV27 and TRBJ2-7, with 9 bases lining up with TRBD2. The CDR3 is made up of 17 amino acids. With 7 bases clipped from V and 2 bases from J, the junction kept 15 bases outside the gene matches. The germline CDR1 and CDR2 sequences are MNHEY and SMNVEV (reference sequence). The CDR3 is CASIPGAPSGVPYEQYF. The CDR3 DNA is TGTGCCAGCATACCAGGCGCCCCTAGCGGGGTCCCCTACGAGCAGTACTTC.

In its sample, this clone was seen a few times. This chain connects TRBV5-4 to TRBJ1-4; the D gene is possibly TRBD1 (6 bases). This CDR3 is 10 amino acids long. V lost 7 bases and J lost 10, with 8 bases in between. CDR1 is SGHNT and CDR2 is YYREEE in the germline V gene (reference sequence). The DNA for the CDR3 is TGTGCCAGCGGACAGACAAAACTGTTTTTT. Translating it yields CASGQTKLFF.

CDR3 nucleotides: TGCGCCAGCAGCCAAGTGAGACTAGCGGGGTCCTACGAGCAGTACTTC. Its translation: CASSQVRLAGSYEQYF. This rearrangement joins TRBV4-1 to TRBJ2-7; 11 bases are a match to TRBD2. Trimming at V came to 1 base and at J to 1 base, leaving 3 bases not matched to a gene. The CDR3 sequence is 16 residues long. CDR1 is MGHRA and CDR2 is YSYEKL in the germline V gene.

This clone has just a few counts. This sequence joins TRBV28 and TRBJ2-7, with 7 bases that match TRBD2. With 6 bases clipped from V and 5 bases from J, the junction kept 10 bases outside the gene matches. Germline V gene sequence: CDR1 MDHEN, CDR2 SYDVKM. CDR3 length: 14 residues. CDR3 coding DNA: TGTGCCAGCAGCCTGGGACTACGGTCCCACGAGCAGTACTTC. It codes for CASSLGLRSHEQYF. Complete variable domain (other parts from reference TRBV28 and TRBJ2-7): DVKVTQSSRYLVKRTGEKVFLECVQDMDHENMFWYRQDPGLGLRLIYFSYDVKMKEKGDIPEGYSVSREKKERFSLILESASTNQTSMYLCASSLGLRSHEQYFGPGTRLTVT.

The V gene is TRBV27, the J gene TRBJ1-2; no clear D gene. V was pared by 2 bases and J by 3 bases, with 7 bases between. Germline CDR1 reads MNHEY; CDR2 reads SMNVEV (reference sequence). The CDR3 length is 13 residues. The CDR3 region has the DNA TGTGCCAGCAGTTTAGACGGATACTATGGCTACACCTTC. This codes for CASSLDGYYGYTF.

This clone has only one observation. Written as DNA, the CDR3 is TGCGCCAGCAGCCCCGGGACAGGCGACACCGGGGAGCTGTTTTTT. Translation gives CASSPGTGDTGELFF. V is TRBV4-3 and J is TRBJ2-2; 8 bases are shared with TRBD1. After removal of 4 bases from V and 3 bases from J, the junction contained 4 bases not matched to a gene. Germline values: CDR1 LGHNA, CDR2 YSLEER. The CDR3 contains 15 residues.

The rearrangement links TRBV4-3 to TRBJ1-2, with no clear D. V lost 0 bases to trimming and J lost 1 base, with 12 bases between them. The germline CDR1 and CDR2 sequences are LGHNA and YSLEER. CDR3 size: 16 residues. This CDR3 reads CASSQDPGGFNYGYTF. For the CDR3, the DNA is TGCGCCAGCAGCCAAGATCCTGGCGGATTTAACTATGGCTACACCTTC.

This sequence joins TRBV28 and TRBJ2-5; D possibly corresponds to TRBD2 (6 bases). The V and J ends lost 1 base and 2 bases respectively, with 14 bases between them. Germline CDR1 is MDHEN and CDR2 is SYDVKM. This CDR3 contains 16 residues. CDR3 sequence reads: CASSLSLGGTQETQYF. The CDR3 DNA is TGTGCCAGCAGTTTATCGTTGGGCGGGACGCAAGAGACCCAGTACTTC.

V and J are TRBV6-5 and TRBJ1-2, with a weak D call TRBD1 (5 bases). The germline CDR1 and CDR2 sequences are MNHEY and SVGAGI. This CDR3 contains 14 residues. Trimming left V 6 bases short and J 5 bases short, with 16 bases between. The CDR3 DNA sequence: TGTGCCAGCAGACCCGTTGGCCGGGGGTATGGCTACACCTTC. Amino acid sequence: CASRPVGRGYGYTF.

The rearrangement joins TRBV27 to TRBJ2-7, with TRBD1 identical over 7 bases. The CDR3 runs to 14 residues. Per the germline V gene, CDR1 is MNHEY and CDR2 is SMNVEV (reference sequence). After removal of 2 bases from V and 3 bases from J, the junction contained 4 bases not matched to a gene. The CDR3 bases are TGTGCCAGCAGTTTAGTGGACAGGAGCTACGAGCAGTACTTC. Translating gives CASSLVDRSYEQYF.

The chain joins TRBV13 to TRBJ2-7; D is unclear. V was pared by 0 bases and J by 3 bases, with 9 bases between. Germline loops: CDR1 PRHDT, CDR2 FYEKMQ (reference sequence). CDR3 size: 14 residues. The chain's CDR3 is CASSLGPSGYEQYF. The CDR3 DNA follows: TGTGCCAGCAGCTTAGGTCCTTCTGGCTACGAGCAGTACTTC.

The chain carries TRBV4-3 and TRBJ1-6; D is possibly TRBD1 (6 bases). The germline V and J ends were trimmed by 1 base and 10 bases, with 11 bases remaining between them. The CDR3 length is 14 residues. Germline assignment: CDR1 LGHNA and CDR2 YSLEER. CDR3 DNA sequence: TGCGCCAGCAGCCAAGCCACAGGGAGCTCACCCCTCCACTTT. Its translation is CASSQATGSSPLHF.

The chain joins TRBV6-5 to TRBJ2-7; D perhaps matches TRBD1 (6 bases). Germline V gene sequence: CDR1 MNHEY, CDR2 SVGAGI. The CDR3 runs 14 residues. The germline V and J ends were trimmed by 2 bases and 2 bases, with 10 bases remaining between them. DNA of the CDR3: TGTGCCAGCAGTTACGGTCAGGGGACCTACGAGCAGTACTTC. Residues: CASSYGQGTYEQYF.

V usage is TRBV5-1 and J usage is TRBJ2-1; 9 bases match TRBD2. V lost 5 bases and J lost 13; bases outside the gene matches: 19. The germline V gene has CDR1 SGHRS and CDR2 YFSETQ. This CDR3 spans 16 amino acids. CDR3 sequence: CASSLFLRLAAAGQFF. The CDR3 coding sequence is TGCGCCAGCAGTCTCTTTTTGAGACTAGCGGCGGCCGGACAGTTCTTC.

J is TRBJ2-4 and V is TRBV28, with 8 bases aligning to TRBD1. V lost 3 bases and J lost 0; bases outside the gene matches: 4. The germline V gene encodes CDR1 MDHEN and CDR2 SYDVKM. The CDR3 contains 16 residues. The CDR3 loop reads CASSFPTGVAKNIQYF. DNA of the CDR3: TGTGCCAGCAGTTTCCCGACAGGGGTAGCCAAAAACATTCAGTACTTC.